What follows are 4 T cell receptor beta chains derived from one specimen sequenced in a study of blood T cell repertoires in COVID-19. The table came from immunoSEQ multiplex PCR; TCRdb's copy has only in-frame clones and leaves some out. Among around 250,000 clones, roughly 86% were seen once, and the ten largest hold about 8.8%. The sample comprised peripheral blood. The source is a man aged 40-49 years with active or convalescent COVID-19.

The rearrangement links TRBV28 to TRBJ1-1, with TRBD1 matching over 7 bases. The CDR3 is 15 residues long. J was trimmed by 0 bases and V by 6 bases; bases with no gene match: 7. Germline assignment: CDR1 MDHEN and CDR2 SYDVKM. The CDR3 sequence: CASSPGQDMNTEAFF. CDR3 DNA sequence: TGTGCCAGCAGCCCCGGACAGGACATGAACACTGAAGCTTTCTTT.

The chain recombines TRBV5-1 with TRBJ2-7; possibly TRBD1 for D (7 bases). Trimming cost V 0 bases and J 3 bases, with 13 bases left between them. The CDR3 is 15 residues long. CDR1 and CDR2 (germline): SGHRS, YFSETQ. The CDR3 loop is CASSLEAGGGYEQYF. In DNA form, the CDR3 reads TGCGCCAGCAGCTTGGAGGCAGGGGGAGGCTACGAGCAGTACTTC.

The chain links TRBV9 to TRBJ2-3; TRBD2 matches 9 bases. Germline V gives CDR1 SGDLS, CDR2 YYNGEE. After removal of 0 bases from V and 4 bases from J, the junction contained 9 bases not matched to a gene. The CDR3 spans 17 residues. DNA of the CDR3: TGTGCCAGCAGCGTAGCTACAAAGCGGGGGGCCCCAGATACGCAGTATTTT. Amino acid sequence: CASSVATKRGAPDTQYF.

The CDR3 DNA reads as TGCGCCAGCAGGCCTAGCGGGGAGACCGGGGAGCTGTTTTTT. Its translation: CASRPSGETGELFF. The V call is TRBV10-1, the J call TRBJ2-2; TRBD2 matches 9 bases. CDR1 is WNHNN, CDR2 SYGVQD, per germline (reference sequence). The CDR3 extends over 14 amino acids. The trim removed 6 bases at V and 5 bases at J, leaving 4 bases unmatched.